This T cell receptor (beta chain) was captured by sequencing in a study of blood T cell repertoires in COVID-19. Whole-study context: The United States, Italy and Spain were the sources of the acute and convalescent COVID-19 samples.

Per the study methods: Quantification of nucleated cells was approximated via reference gene primer amplification. TCRdb keeps only in-frame clones here, not all; method: immunoSEQ multiplex PCR. The V and J calls and clone size come from that table; D and trimming were worked out from the DNA. In the table there are 50,000 or so clones, 83% of which are singletons. Sequences were obtained from peripheral blood. The clonotype originates from a man aged 40-49 years with acute or convalescent COVID-19.

CDR3 sequence reads: CASSGGLRTDTQYF. The CDR3 DNA sequence: TGTGCCAGCAGCGGGGGGCTGCGCACAGATACGCAGTATTTT. The J gene is TRBJ2-3, the V gene TRBV6-5; the D gene is possibly TRBD2 (7 bases). CDR3 size: 14 residues. With 6 bases removed from V and 1 base from J, the gap between germline ends came to 11 bases. Germline loops: CDR1 MNHEY, CDR2 SVGAGI.